This entry concerns a single T cell receptor (beta chain). One entry per CDR3 protein, called by TCRdb with MiXCR from the 5' RACE reads. The repertoire holds a few hundred thousand distinct CDR3 sequences, 7.5% to 10% seen once, with 2.5% to 3.5% in the top ten. This sample is part of a study of identical twins. Every one of the donors was a healthy Caucasian. Germline CDR1 and CDR2: MNHEY and SVGEGT. CDR3 length equals 15 residues. V was clipped by 2 bases and J by 0 bases, with 8 bases between them. These same data were also listed under a study on yellow fever vaccine responses in identical twins.

This TCR came from a young woman in good health. The genes are TRBV6-2 or TRBV6-3 and TRBJ2-4; no reliable D call. Input material: PBMCs. The CDR3 DNA sequence: TGTGCCAGCAGTTACCTTGGGTTAGCCAAAAACATTCAGTACTTC. It yields the protein CASSYLGLAKNIQYF.